Included here is one T cell receptor (beta chain) sequence, with context. What it binds is unknown. This sample is part of a study of CD8 T cells in ankylosing spondylitis. Study-level findings and limits: Peripheral blood held disease-linked clones only at relatively low frequency, and these were CD8+. Clones tied to disease were said to be significantly enriched in matched ankylosing spondylitis synovial fluid.

Using its own MiXCR run on the 5' RACE reads, TCRdb lists one record per CDR3 protein. The data show some 240,000 distinct CDR3 sequences, 15% to 20% seen once. The sequence was collected from a male donor with ankylosing spondylitis or in good health (not recorded which). The specimen sequenced was blood, either unsorted or a sorted T cell fraction (not recorded which).

CDR3: CASSQDLTSGRDNQYF. The CDR3 DNA reads as TGCGCCAGCAGCCAAGATTTGACTAGCGGGAGGGACAACCAGTACTTC. This chain joins TRBV4-1 and TRBJ2-5, with 14 positions matching TRBD2. The germline V gene encodes CDR1 MGHRA and CDR2 YSYEKL. The CDR3 sequence is 16 residues long. J gave up 10 bases and V 0 bases, and 7 bases lay outside the gene matches.